This entry concerns a single T cell receptor (beta chain). CD8 cells classed as naive were CD45RO-negative and positively selected for CCR7, excluding terminally differentiated effector memory CD45RA+ cells. This specimen belongs to a study of shared clonotypes between healthy human individuals. Turning to the study itself: Donors, aged 18 to 49, were two women and three men.

Original handling: Filtering was not the same, since immunoSEQ gave junction-only sequences without quality scores. TCRdb's table, derived via immunoSEQ multiplex PCR, lists solely in-frame clones and lacks some. V and J calls plus clone size are reproduced from that table; the DNA served to infer D and trimming. Among hundreds of thousands of clones, about 96% were seen once, and the ten largest hold more than 0.085%. This CDR3 region has 13 residues. Germline loops: CDR1 SQVTM, CDR2 ANQGSEA. With 8 bases removed from V and 4 bases from J, the gap between germline ends came to 17 bases. The sequenced sample consisted of naive CD8+ T cells sorted from blood. The chain has TRBV29-1 and TRBJ2-5; no clear D. This TCR was sampled from a woman in her twenties or thirties in good health. The CDR3: CSHTPRSGETQYF. The CDR3 DNA follows: TGCAGCCACACCCCCCGGTCAGGAGAGACCCAGTACTTC.